This T cell receptor beta chain was sequenced in a study of blood T cell repertoires in COVID-19. The wider study: T cells, B-cell-depleted T cells, or PBMCs supplied cDNA or gDNA.

Germline V gives CDR1 MDHEN, CDR2 SYDVKM. The CDR3 length is 12 residues. With 6 bases removed from V and 5 bases from J, the gap between germline ends came to 10 bases. Method: immunoSEQ multiplex PCR; TCRdb's copy keeps in-frame clones and lacks some. This sample has some 95,000 clones, with approximately 86% found just once. The chain combines TRBV28 with TRBJ2-5; D might be TRBD2 (6 bases). The sequencing sample was made of peripheral blood. This receptor was taken from a man older than 75 with active or convalescent COVID-19. CDR3 bases: TGTGCCAGCAGCCCCCGGGGGGAGACCCAGTACTTC. It specifies CASSPRGETQYF.